The entry below describes one T cell receptor (beta chain). The data were taken from a study of blood T cell repertoires in COVID-19. Study-wide background: Spain, Italy and the United States supplied samples that represented acute and convalescent COVID-19. PBMCs, B-cell-depleted T cells, or T cells were the source of the cDNA or gDNA that made up the material.

Germline loops: CDR1 LNHNV, CDR2 YYDKDF (reference sequence). The CDR3 consists of 15 residues. V was trimmed by 5 bases and J by 3 bases, leaving 16 bases between them. The method was immunoSEQ multiplex PCR; TCRdb's version includes in-frame clones alone and lacks a portion of them. The sample holds 230,000 or so clones, roughly 90% seen once. Assignments of participants to cohorts depended upon their own reported clinical history. This TCR derives from a woman in her thirties or forties with acute COVID-19. The sequencing input was PBMCs or T cells enriched from blood (not recorded which). V is TRBV15 and J is TRBJ1-2, with D perhaps matching TRBD1 (5 bases). The CDR3 spells CATSGQRQRDYGYTF. Here the CDR3 DNA reads TGTGCCACCAGCGGCCAACGACAGAGAGACTATGGCTACACCTTC.